This T cell receptor (beta chain) originates from a study of cytomegalovirus exposure and HLA in healthy donors. Turning to the study itself: Membership in the Caucasian-associated ancestry cluster was found for approximately 85% of 398 genotyped donors.

Regarding this clone: Its antigen is not known.

Study results and caveats: Productive status was seen about 87% or about 30% of the time for most TCR beta V segments in an earlier analysis.

These donors counted as nominally healthy when sampled, but unrecorded immune exposures were likely. A multiplex PCR was run with 60 Vbeta primers and 13 Jbeta primers. Assay: immunoSEQ multiplex PCR; the TCRdb copy retains only in-frame clones and omits some. The table lists roughly 240,000 clones, over 80% of them singletons. There are 17 residues in the CDR3. Germline CDR1 reads MGHRA; CDR2 reads YSYEKL. V dropped 0 bases and J dropped 4; count of bases not matched to a gene: 10. The J gene is TRBJ2-7, the V gene TRBV4-1; 9 nucleotides line up with TRBD1. The sample comprised PBMCs. The receptor's source is a woman aged 40 to 50 in good health and CMV-seropositive. CDR3 sequence (DNA): TGCGCCAGCAGCCAAGAGTTATCCGGGACAGGGACATACGAGCAGTACTTC. It encodes CASSQELSGTGTYEQYF.